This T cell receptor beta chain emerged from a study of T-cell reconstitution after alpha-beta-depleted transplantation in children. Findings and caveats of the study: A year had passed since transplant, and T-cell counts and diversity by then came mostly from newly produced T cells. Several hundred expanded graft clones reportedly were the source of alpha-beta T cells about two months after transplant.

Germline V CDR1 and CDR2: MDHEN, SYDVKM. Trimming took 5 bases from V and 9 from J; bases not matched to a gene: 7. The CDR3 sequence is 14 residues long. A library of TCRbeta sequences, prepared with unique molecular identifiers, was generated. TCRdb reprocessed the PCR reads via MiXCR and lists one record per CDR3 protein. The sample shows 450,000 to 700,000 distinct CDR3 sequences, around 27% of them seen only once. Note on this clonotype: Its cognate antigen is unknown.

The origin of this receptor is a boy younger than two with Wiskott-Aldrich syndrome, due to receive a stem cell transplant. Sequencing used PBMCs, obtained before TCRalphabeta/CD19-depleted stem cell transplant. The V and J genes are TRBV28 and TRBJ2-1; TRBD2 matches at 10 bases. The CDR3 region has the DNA TGTGCCAGCAGTGGGACTAGCGCGAGAGGTGAGCAGTTCTTC. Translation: CASSGTSARGEQFF.